This TCR beta chain stems from a study of blood T cell repertoires in COVID-19. Study information: Donors in the United States, Italy and Spain gave samples during acute or convalescent COVID-19.

Authors' processing steps: Estimation of nucleated cell counts was performed using reference gene primer amplification. Clones were read by immunoSEQ multiplex PCR, and TCRdb kept only the in-frame ones, dropping some. That table is the source of V, J and clone size, and D and trimming were worked out from the DNA. The profile covers about 200,000 clones, with about three quarters appearing a single time and 7.2% taken by the ten largest. The sequence was obtained from a woman in her 70s with acute or convalescent COVID-19. The sample comprised peripheral blood.

In DNA form, the CDR3 reads TGTGCCAGCTCACGAACGACTAGCGGGGAAATTTCCTACGAGCAGTACGTC. It translates to CASSRTTSGEISYEQYV. The chain is built from TRBV18 and TRBJ2-7; 11 bases are a match to TRBD2. From germline, CDR1 is KGHSH and CDR2 LQKENI. This CDR3 is 17 amino acids long. V was pared by 4 bases and J by 1 base, with 9 bases of the junction left unmatched.